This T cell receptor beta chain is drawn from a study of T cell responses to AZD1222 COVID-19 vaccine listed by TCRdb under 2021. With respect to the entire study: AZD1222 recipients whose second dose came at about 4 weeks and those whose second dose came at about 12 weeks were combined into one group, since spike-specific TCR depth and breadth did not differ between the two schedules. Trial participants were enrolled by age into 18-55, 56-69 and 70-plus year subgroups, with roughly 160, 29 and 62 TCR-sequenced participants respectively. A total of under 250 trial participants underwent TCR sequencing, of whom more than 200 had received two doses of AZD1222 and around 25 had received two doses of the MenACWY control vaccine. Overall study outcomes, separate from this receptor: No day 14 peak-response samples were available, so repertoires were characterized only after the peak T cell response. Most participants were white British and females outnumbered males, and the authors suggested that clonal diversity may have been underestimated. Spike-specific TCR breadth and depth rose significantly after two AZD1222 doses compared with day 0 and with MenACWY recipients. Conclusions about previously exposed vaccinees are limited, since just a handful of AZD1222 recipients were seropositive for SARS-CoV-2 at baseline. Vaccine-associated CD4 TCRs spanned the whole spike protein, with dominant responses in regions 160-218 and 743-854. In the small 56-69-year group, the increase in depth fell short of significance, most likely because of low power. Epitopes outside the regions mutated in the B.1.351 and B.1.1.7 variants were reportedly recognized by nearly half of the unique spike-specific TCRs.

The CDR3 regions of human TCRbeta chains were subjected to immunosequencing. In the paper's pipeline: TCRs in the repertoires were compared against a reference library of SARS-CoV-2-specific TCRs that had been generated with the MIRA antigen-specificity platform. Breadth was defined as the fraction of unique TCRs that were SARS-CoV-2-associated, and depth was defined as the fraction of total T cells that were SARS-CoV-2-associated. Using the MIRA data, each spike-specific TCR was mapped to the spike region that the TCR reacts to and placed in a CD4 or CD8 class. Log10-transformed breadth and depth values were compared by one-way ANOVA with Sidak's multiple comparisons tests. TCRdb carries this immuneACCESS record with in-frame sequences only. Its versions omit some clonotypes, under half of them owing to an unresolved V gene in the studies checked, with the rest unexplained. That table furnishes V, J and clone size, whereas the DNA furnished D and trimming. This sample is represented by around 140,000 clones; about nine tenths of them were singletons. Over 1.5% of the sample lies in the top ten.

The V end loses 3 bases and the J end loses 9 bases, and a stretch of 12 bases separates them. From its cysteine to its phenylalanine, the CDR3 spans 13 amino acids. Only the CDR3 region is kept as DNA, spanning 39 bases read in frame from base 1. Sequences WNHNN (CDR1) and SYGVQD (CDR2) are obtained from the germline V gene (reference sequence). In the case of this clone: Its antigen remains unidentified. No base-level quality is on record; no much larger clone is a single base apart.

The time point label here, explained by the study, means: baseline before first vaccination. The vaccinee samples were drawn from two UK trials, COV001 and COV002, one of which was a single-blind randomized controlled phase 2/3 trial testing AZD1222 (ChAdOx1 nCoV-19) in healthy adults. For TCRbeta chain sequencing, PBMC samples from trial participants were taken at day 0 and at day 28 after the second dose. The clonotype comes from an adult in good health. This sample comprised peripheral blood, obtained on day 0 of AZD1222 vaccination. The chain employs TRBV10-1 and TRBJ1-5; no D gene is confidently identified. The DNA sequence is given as TGCGCCAGCAGTGACCACCCAGGAACGCCCCAGCATTTT. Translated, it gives CASSDHPGTPQHF.